The 14 T cell receptor beta chains reported below all come from one sample, sequenced in a study of blood T cells in healthy people across ages. PCR was performed a second time for about 6 to 11 cycles using a sample-barcoded 5' primer and a J-beta primer mix. TCRdb called the 5' RACE reads again in MiXCR, with one record for every CDR3 protein. The sample carries roughly 1 million distinct CDR3 sequences, around 27% recorded once. The same specimen was also included in a second study, on T cells of mothers and their children.

Input material: blood. All receptors come from a girl under 10 years old in good health.

The genes are TRBV7-9 and TRBJ2-3, with 9 bases matching TRBD2. Trimming cost V 5 bases and J 4 bases; bases outside gene matches: 13. Germline values: CDR1 SEHNR, CDR2 FQNEAQ (reference sequence). The CDR3 is 17 amino acids. CDR3 residues: CASSRVAAGGGADTQYF. CDR3 bases: TGTGCCAGCAGCCGAGTCGCAGCGGGAGGAGGCGCAGATACGCAGTATTTT.

This clonotype was recorded a few times. V and J are TRBV7-9 and TRBJ2-3, with a weak D call TRBD1 (5 bases). Germline CDR1 SEHNR, CDR2 FQNEAQ (reference sequence). The CDR3 covers 14 residues. The V and J ends lost 5 bases and 3 bases respectively, with 12 bases between them. The CDR3 sequence: CASSITDSTDTQYF. The CDR3, as DNA: TGTGCCAGCAGCATCACAGACAGTACAGATACGCAGTATTTT.

The rearrangement uses TRBV20-1 and TRBJ2-3; no firm D call. V lost 1 base, J lost 2 bases, and 7 bases lay in between. Per the germline V gene, CDR1 is DFQATT and CDR2 is SNEGSKA (reference sequence). The CDR3 is made up of 13 amino acids. CDR3 in DNA: TGCAGTGCTAGAGCGGATCCCACAGATACGCAGTATTTT. It encodes CSARADPTDTQYF.

This clonotype was detected only a few times. The chain carries TRBV11-3 and TRBJ1-2; 8 bases map to TRBD1. This CDR3 region has 15 residues. V dropped 5 bases and J dropped 2; count of bases not matched to a gene: 7. CDR1 is SGHNT, CDR2 YENEEA, per germline. The CDR3 loop reads CASSAGGGKNYGYTF. DNA for the CDR3: TGTGCCAGCAGCGCAGGGGGCGGAAAGAACTATGGCTACACCTTC.

This chain joins TRBV27 and TRBJ2-7; unclear D gene. The CDR3 has 12 amino acids. The V end was cut by 9 bases, the J end by 3 bases, with 12 bases between. Germline assignment: CDR1 MNHEY and CDR2 SMNVEV (reference sequence). In nucleotides, the CDR3 is TGTGCCAGTCGGACGGAGAACTACGAGCAGTACTTC. Translating it yields CASRTENYEQYF.

The chain recombines TRBV2 with TRBJ2-5; D assignment may be TRBD1 or TRBD2 (6 bases each). The closer fit of TRBJ2-7 to the DNA end suggests the J call may be wrong. This CDR3 contains 14 residues. Germline CDR1 SNHLY, CDR2 FYNNEI. The CDR3 loop reads CASGRTAGSYEQYF. The CDR3 nucleotides read TGTGCCAGCGGACGGACAGCGGGTTCCTACGAGCAGTACTTC.

J is TRBJ2-3 and V is TRBV4-2; TRBD2 is a possible D gene (6 bases). Per the germline V gene, CDR1 is LGHNA and CDR2 is YNFKEQ. V was trimmed by 1 base and J by 2 bases, leaving 10 bases between them. This CDR3 is 15 amino acids long. The CDR3 is CASSQVAGYTDTQYF. The CDR3, as DNA: TGTGCCAGCAGCCAAGTGGCGGGGTACACAGATACGCAGTATTTT.

This clonotype was found many times. V usage is TRBV12-3 or TRBV12-4 and J usage is TRBJ2-7; no firm D call. The CDR3 length is 11 residues. Trimming pared 5 bases from V and 3 bases from J, leaving 5 bases between. CDR3 DNA sequence: TGTGCCAGCAGTACCTACTACGAGCAGTACTTC. Its translation is CASSTYYEQYF.

This chain links TRBV6-2 or TRBV6-3 with TRBJ1-2; D possibly corresponds to TRBD1 (6 bases). The V end lost 5 bases, the J end lost 0 bases, and 16 bases lay between the germline ends. Germline loops: CDR1 MNHEY, CDR2 SVGEGT. CDR3 length: 16 residues. The CDR3 bases are TGTGCCAGCAGTCACCCTTTCCGGACAGCTAACTATGGCTACACCTTC. Its protein product is CASSHPFRTANYGYTF.

This clonotype was observed a handful of times. The V gene is TRBV28, the J gene TRBJ2-7; 7 bases fit TRBD1. V was pared by 2 bases and J by 0 bases, with 7 bases of the junction left unmatched. CDR1 is MDHEN and CDR2 is SYDVKM in the germline V gene. The CDR3 extends over 16 amino acids. The CDR3 loop is CASSLEGTVSSYEQYF. The CDR3 region has the DNA TGTGCCAGCAGTTTAGAAGGGACAGTCAGCTCCTACGAGCAGTACTTC.

This rearrangement joins TRBV4-3 to TRBJ2-5, with 12 bases that match TRBD2. The CDR3 loop spans 18 amino acids. V gave up 2 bases and J gave up 1 base; unmatched junction bases: 8. Germline V CDR1 and CDR2: LGHNA, YSLEER. CDR3 region: CASSQQTSGGSIQETQYF. The CDR3 DNA sequence: TGCGCCAGCAGCCAACAAACTAGCGGGGGGTCGATCCAAGAGACCCAGTACTTC.

A few counts support this clonotype. The chain links TRBV29-1 to TRBJ1-1; maybe TRBD1 (6 bases). The germline V and J ends were trimmed by 5 bases and 1 base, with 8 bases remaining between them. Germline V gives CDR1 SQVTM, CDR2 ANQGSEA. The CDR3 sequence is 12 residues long. The CDR3 spells CSVWGPNTEAFF. CDR3 DNA sequence: TGCAGCGTTTGGGGGCCGAACACTGAAGCTTTCTTT.

The V call is TRBV6-5, the J call TRBJ1-4, with no clear D. Trimming left V 4 bases short and J 2 bases short, with 11 bases between. This CDR3 has 15 amino acids. The germline V gene has CDR1 MNHEY and CDR2 SVGAGI. CDR3: CASSSTYVTNEKLFF. The CDR3 nucleotides are TGTGCCAGCAGTTCAACATACGTGACTAATGAAAAACTGTTTTTT.

J is TRBJ1-5 and V is TRBV6-5, with D maybe TRBD1 (5 bases). The V and J ends lost 5 bases and 0 bases respectively, with 23 bases between them. This CDR3 contains 19 residues. The V gene's germline CDR1 is MNHEY and CDR2 SVGAGI. The CDR3 DNA reads as TGTGCCAGCAGTAACGTTTTCCGGGTTTGGGGCTATAGCAATCAGCCCCAGCATTTT. It yields the protein CASSNVFRVWGYSNQPQHF.